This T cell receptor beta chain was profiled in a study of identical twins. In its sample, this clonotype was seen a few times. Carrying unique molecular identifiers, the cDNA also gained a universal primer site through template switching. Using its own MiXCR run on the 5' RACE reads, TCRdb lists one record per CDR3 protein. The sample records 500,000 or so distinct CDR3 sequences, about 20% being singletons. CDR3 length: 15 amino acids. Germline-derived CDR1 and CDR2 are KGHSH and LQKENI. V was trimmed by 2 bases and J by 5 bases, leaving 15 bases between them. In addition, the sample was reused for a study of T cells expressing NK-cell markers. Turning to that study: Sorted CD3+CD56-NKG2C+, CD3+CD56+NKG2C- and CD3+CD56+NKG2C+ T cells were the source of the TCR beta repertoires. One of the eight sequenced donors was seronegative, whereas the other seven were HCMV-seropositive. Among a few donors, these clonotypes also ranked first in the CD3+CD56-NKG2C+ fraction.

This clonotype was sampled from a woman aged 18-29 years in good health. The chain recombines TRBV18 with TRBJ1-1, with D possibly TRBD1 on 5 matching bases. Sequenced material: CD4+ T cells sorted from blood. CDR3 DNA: TGTGCCAGCTCACCAATGACCAGGGTGGTGACTGAAGCTTTCTTT. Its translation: CASSPMTRVVTEAFF. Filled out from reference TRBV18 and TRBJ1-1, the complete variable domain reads NAGVMQNPRHLVRRRGQEARLRCSPMKGHSHVYWYRQLPEEGLKFMVYLQKENIIDESGMPKERFSAEFPKEGPSILRIQQVVRGDSAAYFCASSPMTRVVTEAFFGQGTRLTVV.